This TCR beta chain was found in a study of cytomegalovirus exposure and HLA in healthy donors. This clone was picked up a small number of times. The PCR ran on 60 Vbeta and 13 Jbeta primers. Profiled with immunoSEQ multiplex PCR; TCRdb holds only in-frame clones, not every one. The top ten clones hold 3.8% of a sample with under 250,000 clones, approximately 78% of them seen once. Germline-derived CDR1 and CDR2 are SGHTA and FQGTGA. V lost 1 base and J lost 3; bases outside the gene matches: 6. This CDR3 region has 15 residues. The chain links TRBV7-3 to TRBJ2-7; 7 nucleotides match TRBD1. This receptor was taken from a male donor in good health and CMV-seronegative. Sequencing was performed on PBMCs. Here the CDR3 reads CASSLSGGQHYEQYF. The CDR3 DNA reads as TGTGCCAGCAGCTTAAGTGGGGGACAGCACTACGAGCAGTACTTC.